The 14 T cell receptor beta chains presented below share a single source sample, sequenced in a study of shared clonotypes between healthy human individuals (dated by TCRdb to 2019 to 2021). Library preparation used the immunoSEQ multiplex PCR assay. The table comes from immuneACCESS by way of TCRdb, which keeps in-frame sequences with V and J called. Part of the clones is missing from these tables; in studies checked, under half for an unresolved V gene and the rest for unknown reasons. Within this sample are about 1 million clones, with around four fifths of them counted one time only. The top ten clonotypes cover approximately 1.5% of the sample. Input material: memory CD4+ T cells sorted from blood. The intended sense of this specimen's cell subset or site label: CD45RA-negative fraction. These receptors all come from a man aged 18 to 30 in good health.

This clone was seen at least ten times. The chain recombines TRBV18 with TRBJ2-7; 8 nucleotides line up with TRBD1. The CDR3 sequence is 16 residues long. V lost 3 bases and J lost 2; bases outside the gene matches: 9. CDR1 is KGHSH, CDR2 LQKENI, per germline. The CDR3 DNA reads TGTGCCAGCTCACCGGTGGGGGGACAGGAGGCCTACGAGCAGTACTTC. Its translation is CASSPVGGQEAYEQYF.

For the CDR3, the DNA is TGTGCCAGCTCACCAAACGCGGGTTTAGATACGCAGTATTTT. Its protein product is CASSPNAGLDTQYF. The rearrangement links TRBV18 to TRBJ2-3; D is perhaps TRBD2 (5 bases). Deletions cut 2 bases from V and 5 bases from J, with 11 bases between. This CDR3 is 14 amino acids long. The germline gives CDR1 KGHSH, CDR2 LQKENI.

This clone was detected only a few times. This chain uses TRBV7-2 with TRBJ1-6; D remains unclear. The CDR3 covers 13 residues. Trimming cost V 8 bases and J 14 bases, with 19 bases left between them. CDR1 and CDR2 from the germline V gene are SGHTA and FQGNSA. CDR3 amino acids: CASAGGIGLSLHF. CDR3 sequence (DNA): TGTGCCAGCGCGGGCGGAATTGGTTTATCCCTCCACTTT.

The rearrangement joins TRBV11-2 to TRBJ2-2, with a possible D match to TRBD2 (6 bases). Germline values: CDR1 SGHAT, CDR2 FQNNGV. V lost 5 bases and J 1 base, leaving 20 bases between the germline ends. The CDR3 extends over 18 amino acids. The CDR3 DNA is TGTGCCAGCAGCGCTCCGGGACTCACCTTCTTGAACACCGGGGAGCTGTTTTTT. Translating it yields CASSAPGLTFLNTGELFF.

The chain couples TRBV5-6 to TRBJ2-5; D call uncertain. V lost 5 bases and J 7 bases, leaving 6 bases between the germline ends. The CDR3 consists of 10 residues. CDR1 is SGHDT, CDR2 YYEEEE, per germline. CDR3 loop: CASRPGTQYF. CDR3 nucleotide sequence: TGTGCCAGCAGGCCGGGGACCCAGTACTTC.

This sequence joins TRBV19 and TRBJ1-6; D is undetermined. Trimming removed 5 bases at V and 7 bases at J, with 12 bases between. Germline V CDR1 and CDR2: LNHDA, SQIVND (reference sequence). This CDR3 comprises 14 residues. CDR3 sequence: CASSLDLGNSPLHF. The CDR3 coding sequence is TGTGCCAGTAGTTTGGACCTAGGGAATTCACCCCTCCACTTT.

The chain has TRBV2 and TRBJ2-1; TRBD1 aligns across 9 bases. CDR1 SNHLY and CDR2 FYNNEI come from the germline V gene. The ends lost 6 bases at V and 4 bases at J; junction bases unmatched: 4. The CDR3 is made up of 14 amino acids. CDR3 in amino acids: CASSRQGEYNEQFF. For the CDR3, the DNA is TGTGCCAGCAGCCGACAGGGGGAGTACAATGAGCAGTTCTTC.

The chain couples TRBV28 to TRBJ1-2; D is unresolved. The CDR3 is made up of 14 amino acids. Per the germline V gene, CDR1 is MDHEN and CDR2 is SYDVKM. Trimming removed 6 bases at V and 5 bases at J, with 16 bases between. The chain's CDR3 is CASSRPRNAYGYTF. The DNA for the CDR3 is TGTGCCAGCAGCCGACCCCGGAACGCATATGGCTACACCTTC.

The V call is TRBV2, the J call TRBJ2-1; 9 bases map to TRBD2. CDR3 length equals 15 residues. V shed 5 bases, J shed 6 bases, and the junction held 8 bases outside the gene matches. Germline V gene data show CDR1 as SNHLY and CDR2 as FYNNEI. CDR3 sequence: CASSTSSGTGNEQFF. Written as DNA, the CDR3 is TGTGCCAGCAGTACCTCTAGCGGGACTGGCAATGAGCAGTTCTTC.

V is TRBV28 and J is TRBJ2-7; D gene ambiguous. The V gene's germline CDR1 is MDHEN and CDR2 SYDVKM. V lost 5 bases and J lost 3, with 14 bases in between. This CDR3 spans 14 amino acids. The chain's CDR3 is CASSPTPPHYEQYF. The CDR3 DNA is TGTGCCAGCAGTCCCACCCCGCCCCACTACGAGCAGTACTTC.

The J gene is TRBJ2-5, the V gene TRBV6-5; TRBD2 agrees at 10 bases. The DNA matches TRBJ2-7 better at its end, which makes the J call doubtful. This CDR3 is 14 amino acids long. Germline V gene lookup returns CDR1 MNHEY and CDR2 SVGAGI. The CDR3 nucleotides read TGTGCCAGCAGGGTAGCGGGGGGAAGCTACGAGCAGTACTTC. Translation: CASRVAGGSYEQYF.

This clone was detected a few times. This chain joins TRBV7-9 and TRBJ1-4; the D gene is possibly TRBD1 (5 bases). The CDR3 runs 14 residues. Trimming took off 5 bases at V and 5 bases at J, with 12 bases between the two ends. Germline lookup yields CDR1 SEHNR and CDR2 FQNEAQ (reference sequence). The CDR3, as DNA: TGTGCCAGCAGCCATGGGACCGGCAATGAAAAACTGTTTTTT. Protein: CASSHGTGNEKLFF. The full variable domain, completed using reference TRBV7-9 and TRBJ1-4, is DTGVSQNPRHKITKRGQNVTFRCDPISEHNRLYWYRQTLGQGPEFLTYFQNEAQLEKSRLLSDRFSAERPKGSFSTLEIQRTEQGDSAMYLCASSHGTGNEKLFFGSGTQLSVL.

The chain has TRBV2 and TRBJ2-2; weak D call: TRBD2 (6 bases). Germline CDR1 reads SNHLY; CDR2 reads FYNNEI. The V end lost 10 bases, the J end lost 1 base, and 10 bases lay between the germline ends. CDR3 length: 13 residues. CDR3 loop: CATGGENTGELFF. CDR3 bases: TGTGCCACCGGGGGAGAGAACACCGGGGAGCTGTTTTTT.

About this clone: Distinct nucleotide sequences in the sample also encode this CDR3. The chain has TRBV7-2 and TRBJ1-6; TRBD1 might be the D (6 bases). Germline V gene data show CDR1 as SGHTA and CDR2 as FQGNSA. Trimming left V 1 base short and J 7 bases short, with 8 bases between. The CDR3 length is 14 residues. CDR3 loop: CASSLDRVNSPLHF. The CDR3 DNA is TGTGCCAGCAGCTTAGACAGGGTAAATTCACCCCTCCACTTT.